This T cell receptor (beta chain) was sequenced for a study of T cell responses to AZD1222 COVID-19 vaccine. Study observations and caveats: At 160-218 and 743-854, vaccine-associated CD4 TCRs were dominant, and they spanned spike. When two AZD1222 doses had been given, Spike-specific TCR breadth and depth rose. Only after the peak T cell response were repertoires sampled. Close to half of all spike-specific TCRs reportedly target regions of the variants that are unmutated.

Assay used: immunoSEQ multiplex PCR; TCRdb lists only in-frame clones, some missing. The table has roughly 150,000 clones, more than 85% seen once; the top ten hold roughly 7%. As regards this clone: Its antigen is not known.

Germline V lookup: CDR1 SGHTA, CDR2 FQGNSA. The CDR3 extends over 14 amino acids. The V and J ends lost 5 bases and 2 bases, in that order; junction bases with no gene match: 5. The sequence came from an adult who had recovered from COVID-19. J is TRBJ1-2 and V is TRBV7-2, with 7 bases matching TRBD1. The input for sequencing was peripheral blood, taken after recovery from COVID-19. CDR3: CASSPRRGNYGYTF. CDR3 coding DNA: TGTGCCAGCAGCCCCCGCAGGGGGAACTATGGCTACACCTTC.